The 29 T cell receptor beta chains reported below all come from one sample, sequenced in a study of CD8 T cells in ankylosing spondylitis. TCRdb recomputed calls from the 5' RACE reads with MiXCR, one row per CDR3 protein. The sample gives about 96,000 distinct CDR3 sequences, 8.8% of which show up once; approximately 5.5% is in the top ten. Sequences were obtained from blood, either unsorted or a sorted T cell fraction (not recorded which). These receptors were obtained from a male donor with ankylosing spondylitis or in good health (not recorded which).

The sample holds many counts of this clonotype. The V gene is TRBV7-8, the J gene TRBJ1-2; D gene unclear. This CDR3 region has 18 residues. V was pared by 4 bases and J by 0 bases, with 21 bases between. From germline, CDR1 is SGHVS and CDR2 FQNEAQ. The CDR3, as DNA: TGTGCCAGCAGCTCACTAGGGCGATGGAGACAAGCTAACTATGGCTACACCTTC. Its translation: CASSSLGRWRQANYGYTF.

The table lists this clonotype with many counts. This chain joins TRBV5-1 and TRBJ2-2; D gene uncertain. Germline V gene lookup returns CDR1 SGHRS and CDR2 YFSETQ. V lost 7 bases to trimming and J lost 0 bases, with 10 bases between them. There are 14 residues in the CDR3. The CDR3 loop reads CASGRAANTGELFF. Here the CDR3 DNA reads TGCGCCAGCGGACGGGCAGCGAACACCGGGGAGCTGTTTTTT.

This clonotype has just a few counts. V is TRBV21-1 and J is TRBJ2-2; TRBD1 is the table's D call, not checked against the DNA. TRBV21-1 is a pseudogene. This CDR3 is 14 amino acids long. The CDR3 loop is CASPGTEPVGELFF. Written as DNA, the CDR3 is TGTGCCAGCCCCGGGACGGAGCCGGTCGGGGAGCTGTTTTTT.

The chain joins TRBV2 to TRBJ1-1; no firm D call. Germline V gene lookup returns CDR1 SNHLY and CDR2 FYNNEI. The CDR3 spans 13 residues. The V end was cut by 3 bases, the J end by 10 bases, with 15 bases between. The CDR3 region is CASSEESRDGAFF. CDR3 coding DNA: TGTGCCAGCAGTGAGGAGTCTCGAGACGGAGCTTTCTTT.

This clonotype has ten or more counts. V is TRBV7-2 and J is TRBJ2-1; the D gene is possibly TRBD2 (6 bases). Germline V CDR1 and CDR2: SGHTA, FQGNSA. The CDR3 covers 14 residues. V shed 1 base and J shed 9 bases, with 13 bases lying between them. DNA of the CDR3: TGTGCCAGCAGCTTAGGTACGGGGGACGGTGAGCAGTTCTTC. Translating gives CASSLGTGDGEQFF.

This clonotype was recorded many times. The chain uses TRBV20-1 and TRBJ2-7; D gene unclear. The germline V gene has CDR1 DFQATT and CDR2 SNEGSKA (reference sequence). V shed 3 bases and J shed 3 bases, with 15 bases lying between them. There are 14 residues in the CDR3. The CDR3 reads CSASFLFLNYEQYF. CDR3 sequence (DNA): TGCAGTGCTAGTTTCCTCTTCCTTAACTACGAGCAGTACTTC.

This clonotype was seen repeatedly, ten times or more. V usage is TRBV20-1 and J usage is TRBJ2-7, with D uncertain. V was cut by 0 bases and J by 3 bases, with 9 bases left in between. CDR1 DFQATT and CDR2 SNEGSKA come from the germline V gene (reference sequence). CDR3 length: 13 amino acids. The CDR3 reads CSARERQNYEQYF. In nucleotides, the CDR3 is TGCAGTGCTAGAGAACGGCAAAACTACGAGCAGTACTTC.

This clonotype was found many times. V gene TRBV28 combines with J gene TRBJ2-5, with D unresolved. Trimming cost V 3 bases and J 5 bases, with 13 bases left between them. The length of the CDR3 is 14 residues. Germline lookup yields CDR1 MDHEN and CDR2 SYDVKM. The DNA for the CDR3 is TGTGCCAGCAGTTTGAACCTAACCCCGGAGACCCAGTACTTC. Protein product: CASSLNLTPETQYF. Complete variable domain (other parts from reference TRBV28 and TRBJ2-5): DVKVTQSSRYLVKRTGEKVFLECVQDMDHENMFWYRQDPGLGLRLIYFSYDVKMKEKGDIPEGYSVSREKKERFSLILESASTNQTSMYLCASSLNLTPETQYFGPGTRLLVL.

The sample holds many counts of this clonotype. The V gene is TRBV27, the J gene TRBJ1-5; D not resolved. The CDR3 runs to 15 residues. CDR1 and CDR2 (germline): MNHEY, SMNVEV (reference sequence). The germline V and J ends were trimmed by 0 bases and 5 bases, with 11 bases remaining between them. This CDR3 reads CASSLSRVLDQPQHF. CDR3 nucleotides: TGTGCCAGCAGTTTATCGAGGGTATTAGATCAGCCCCAGCATTTT.

To note about this clonotype: Being one base from a much bigger clone, this may be a read error. This CDR3 fails to terminate in the conserved phenylalanine or tryptophan, so it likely reflects a read error. V gene TRBV27 combines with J gene TRBJ1-5, with a tentative D call TRBD1 (6 bases). With 5 bases removed from V and 9 bases from J, the gap between germline ends came to 17 bases. CDR3 length: 14 amino acids. In germline, CDR1 is MNHEY, CDR2 SMNVEV (reference sequence). The CDR3 here is CASSRAGAEWPQHS. The CDR3 DNA sequence: TGTGCCAGCAGTCGGGCAGGGGCGGAATGGCCCCAGCATTCT.

This clonotype was observed a handful of times. V is TRBV7-9 and J is TRBJ2-3; TRBD2 matches 16 bases. From germline, CDR1 is SEHNR and CDR2 FQNEAQ (reference sequence). The CDR3 is 17 amino acids. V dropped 5 bases and J dropped 5; count of bases not matched to a gene: 7. CDR3 loop: CASSRGTSGGDIDTQYF. The DNA for the CDR3 is TGTGCCAGCAGCCGGGGGACTAGCGGGGGGGATATAGATACGCAGTATTTT.

The CDR3 loop is CASSLPGTGDEQYF. CDR3 bases: TGTGCCAGCAGTCTCCCTGGGACAGGGGACGAGCAGTACTTC. The rearrangement links TRBV28 to TRBJ2-7; 10 positions agree with TRBD1. The ends lost 5 bases at V and 5 bases at J; junction bases unmatched: 6. This CDR3 is 14 amino acids long. Germline V gene sequence: CDR1 MDHEN, CDR2 SYDVKM.

This chain uses TRBV3-1 with TRBJ2-3, with 13 bases matching TRBD2. From germline, CDR1 is LGHDT and CDR2 YNNKEL (reference sequence). The CDR3 length is 16 residues. V gave up 2 bases and J gave up 5 bases; unmatched junction bases: 4. The CDR3 protein is CASSQSLAGGQDTQYF. CDR3 sequence (DNA): TGTGCCAGCAGCCAATCACTAGCGGGGGGGCAAGATACGCAGTATTTT.

On this clonotype: A much larger clone differs by one base, so this may be a read error. The chain is built from TRBV6-5 and TRBJ2-7; no clear D. Germline V gene sequence: CDR1 MNHEY, CDR2 SVGAGI. CDR3 length equals 13 residues. CDR3 in DNA: TGTGTCAGCAGTTCCGGACCCCTCTACGAGCAGTACTTC. The encoded protein is CVSSSGPLYEQYF.

This clonotype turned up a few times. The rearrangement uses TRBV19 and TRBJ1-5; D uncertain. With 7 bases removed from V and 0 bases from J, the gap between germline ends came to 16 bases. Germline values: CDR1 LNHDA, CDR2 SQIVND (reference sequence). This CDR3 contains 16 residues. CDR3 protein: CASIAVADYSNQPQHF. CDR3 DNA sequence: TGTGCCAGTATCGCGGTAGCGGACTATAGCAATCAGCCCCAGCATTTT. The complete variable domain, with remaining parts taken from reference TRBV19 and TRBJ1-5, reads DGGITQSPKYLFRKEGQNVTLSCEQNLNHDAMYWYRQDPGQGLRLIYYSQIVNDFQKGDIAEGYSVSREKKESFPLTVTSAQKNPTAFYLCASIAVADYSNQPQHFGDGTRLSIL.

The CDR3, as DNA: TGTGCCAGCAGCCCTGGGACAGGGACGAGGGAGACCCAGTACTTC. Translation: CASSPGTGTRETQYF. The chain uses TRBV7-9 and TRBJ2-5; 9 bases are shared with TRBD1. V shed 5 bases and J 5 bases; nucleotides not matched to a gene: 9. Germline-derived CDR1 and CDR2 are SEHNR and FQNEAQ (reference sequence). This CDR3 is 15 amino acids long. The full variable domain, its missing parts supplied by reference TRBV7-9 and TRBJ2-5, is DTGVSQNPRHKITKRGQNVTFRCDPISEHNRLYWYRQTLGQGPEFLTYFQNEAQLEKSRLLSDRFSAERPKGSFSTLEIQRTEQGDSAMYLCASSPGTGTRETQYFGPGTRLLVL.

This clonotype occurred many times. The chain carries TRBV20-1 and TRBJ1-5; TRBD1 aligns across 8 bases. The CDR3 contains 14 residues. Germline loops: CDR1 DFQATT, CDR2 SNEGSKA (reference sequence). Unmatched junction bases numbered 5, after V lost 3 bases and J lost 4 bases. Here the CDR3 DNA reads TGCAGTGCTAGTGACAGGGGACGAAATCAGCCCCAGCATTTT. It translates to CSASDRGRNQPQHF.

This clonotype was observed many times. The V call is TRBV3-1, the J call TRBJ2-1; 11 bases are shared with TRBD2. The CDR3 loop spans 16 amino acids. Trimming at V came to 0 bases and at J to 5 bases, leaving 3 bases not matched to a gene. From germline, CDR1 is LGHDT and CDR2 YNNKEL (reference sequence). The CDR3 sequence is CASSQETSGGNNEQFF. CDR3 in DNA: TGTGCCAGCAGCCAAGAAACTAGCGGGGGAAACAATGAGCAGTTCTTC.

This clonotype was detected ten times or more. This chain links TRBV5-1 with TRBJ2-3, with unresolved D. V shed 0 bases and J shed 0 bases, with 14 bases lying between them. Germline V gene data show CDR1 as SGHRS and CDR2 as YFSETQ. This CDR3 comprises 17 residues. CDR3 protein: CASSLVVGYPSTDTQYF. In DNA, the CDR3 is TGCGCCAGCAGCTTGGTAGTAGGATATCCTAGCACAGATACGCAGTATTTT.

The table lists this clonotype with a few counts. The V gene is TRBV4-1, the J gene TRBJ2-5; TRBD2 aligns across 7 bases. The V and J ends lost 2 bases and 3 bases, in that order; junction bases with no gene match: 12. The CDR3 covers 17 residues. Germline lookup yields CDR1 MGHRA and CDR2 YSYEKL. For the CDR3, the DNA is TGCGCCAGCAGCCAATACGGAGCGGGGATAAGTGAAGAGACCCAGTACTTC. It encodes CASSQYGAGISEETQYF.

Many counts were recorded for this clonotype. The gene calls are TRBV20-1 and TRBJ2-1, with 9 bases aligning to TRBD1. Germline V gene sequence: CDR1 DFQATT, CDR2 SNEGSKA (reference sequence). Trimming removed 7 bases from V and 0 bases from J; junction bases left unmatched: 4. The CDR3 extends over 14 amino acids. The CDR3 sequence is CSGEDRGSYNEQFF. The CDR3 bases are TGCAGTGGGGAGGACAGGGGCTCCTACAATGAGCAGTTCTTC.

This sequence joins TRBV5-6 and TRBJ2-1, with D uncertain. V lost 1 base and J lost 8, with 10 bases in between. The germline gives CDR1 SGHDT, CDR2 YYEEEE. The CDR3 has 13 residues. The CDR3: CASSLLQWDEQFF. CDR3 sequence (DNA): TGTGCCAGCAGCTTGTTGCAGTGGGATGAGCAGTTCTTC.

This clonotype has ten or more counts. The chain carries TRBV2 and TRBJ1-6, with TRBD1 matching over 10 bases. The CDR3 is 15 amino acids. Germline loops: CDR1 SNHLY, CDR2 FYNNEI. V shed 5 bases and J 8 bases; nucleotides not matched to a gene: 6. CDR3 loop: CASSPTGGFDSPLHF. As DNA, the CDR3 is TGTGCCAGCAGTCCGACAGGGGGCTTCGATTCACCCCTCCACTTT.

This clonotype showed up many times. The V and J genes are TRBV29-1 and TRBJ1-3; D not certain. Trimming pared 1 base from V and 0 bases from J, leaving 7 bases between. The CDR3 covers 14 residues. The V gene's germline CDR1 is SQVTM and CDR2 ANQGSEA. The CDR3 nucleotides read TGCAGCGTTGAAGCCGGATTCTCTGGAAACACCATATATTTT. Protein: CSVEAGFSGNTIYF.

In its sample, this clonotype was seen many times. The chain links TRBV27 to TRBJ2-7; 8 nucleotides line up with TRBD1. Germline CDR1 reads MNHEY; CDR2 reads SMNVEV (reference sequence). This CDR3 is built from 13 residues. The V segment lost 0 bases and the J segment 12 bases; nucleotides outside the gene matches: 7. In nucleotides, the CDR3 is TGTGCCAGCAGTTTATCGACCGGGACAGGTCGGTACTTC. Its translation: CASSLSTGTGRYF.

This clonotype was seen a few times. The chain has TRBV5-1 and TRBJ2-6; 10 bases fit TRBD1. Trimming cost V 4 bases and J 3 bases; bases outside gene matches: 7. Germline assignment: CDR1 SGHRS and CDR2 YFSETQ. The CDR3 runs 17 residues. CDR3 region: CASSPGTGAGGANVLTF. CDR3 nucleotides: TGCGCCAGCAGCCCAGGGACAGGGGCCGGTGGGGCCAACGTCCTGACTTTC.

This clonotype came up many times. This chain connects TRBV5-4 to TRBJ1-5; 7 bases match TRBD1. Germline trimming cut 1 base from V and 0 bases from J; bases unmatched to any gene: 13. Per germline, CDR1 SGHNT and CDR2 YYREEE (reference sequence). The CDR3 totals 19 residues. The CDR3 protein is CASSLSGTDFLNSNQPQHF. The CDR3 DNA is TGTGCCAGCAGCTTGTCCGGGACAGACTTTTTAAATAGCAATCAGCCCCAGCATTTT.

Points on this clonotype: This may come from a read error, since a much larger clone is one base off. The chain employs TRBV11-3 and TRBJ1-1; D gene ambiguous. The CDR3 extends over 13 amino acids. Germline V lookup: CDR1 SGHNT, CDR2 YENEEA. V lost 5 bases and J 4 bases, leaving 11 bases between the germline ends. The CDR3 DNA is TGTGCCAGCAGCCAGGACCCTGCCACTGAAGCTTTCTTT. Its protein product is CASSQDPATEAFF.

This clonotype was seen ten or more times. V usage is TRBV20-1 and J usage is TRBJ1-2; tentatively, D is TRBD1 (5 bases). The germline V gene encodes CDR1 DFQATT and CDR2 SNEGSKA (reference sequence). The CDR3 sequence is 14 residues long. Written as DNA, the CDR3 is TGCACCATATGGGGCGGGGGGATCAACTATGGCTACACCTTC. This codes for CTIWGGGINYGYTF.